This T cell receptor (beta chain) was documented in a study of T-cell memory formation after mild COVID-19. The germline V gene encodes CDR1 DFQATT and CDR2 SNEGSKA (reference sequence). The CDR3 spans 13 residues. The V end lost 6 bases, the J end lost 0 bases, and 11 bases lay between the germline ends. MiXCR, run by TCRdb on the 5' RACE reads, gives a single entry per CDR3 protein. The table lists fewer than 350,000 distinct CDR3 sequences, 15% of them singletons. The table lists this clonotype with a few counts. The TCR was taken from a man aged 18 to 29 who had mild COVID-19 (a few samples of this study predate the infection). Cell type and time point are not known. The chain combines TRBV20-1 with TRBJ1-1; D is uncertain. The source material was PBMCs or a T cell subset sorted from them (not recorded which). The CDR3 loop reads CSAGGKLNTEAFF. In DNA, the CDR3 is TGCAGTGCAGGAGGGAAGTTGAACACTGAAGCTTTCTTT.